The sequence of this TCR beta chain was determined in a study of CD8 T cells in ankylosing spondylitis. Overall study results and limits: Within peripheral blood, clones linked to disease were CD8+ and relatively rare. A TCR beta motif of fewer than ten highly homologous variants appeared characteristic of ankylosing spondylitis blood. Some of the motif variants had earlier been found in reactive arthritis patients' fluid and blood. Clones linked to disease were reported to show significant enrichment in matched ankylosing spondylitis synovial fluid.

About this clonotype: Its antigen is as yet unknown.

Between the trimmed V and J ends, which lost 1 base and 5 bases, there was a span of 9 bases. The germline gives CDR1 MGHRA, CDR2 YSYEKL. The length of the CDR3 is 14 residues. Library preparation for TCR beta used quantitative 5'-RACE with molecular barcodes. TCRdb fed the 5' RACE reads into MiXCR, producing one record per CDR3 protein. The sample has about 500,000 distinct CDR3 sequences; about 13% are singletons. The receptor's source is a male donor with ankylosing spondylitis. The sequenced sample consisted of blood, either unsorted or a sorted T cell fraction (not recorded which). The chain carries TRBV4-1 and TRBJ2-1; D uncertain. The CDR3 nucleotides read TGCGCCAGCAGCCAAGCCGGTGAGCACAATGAGCAGTTCTTC. This encodes CASSQAGEHNEQFF.